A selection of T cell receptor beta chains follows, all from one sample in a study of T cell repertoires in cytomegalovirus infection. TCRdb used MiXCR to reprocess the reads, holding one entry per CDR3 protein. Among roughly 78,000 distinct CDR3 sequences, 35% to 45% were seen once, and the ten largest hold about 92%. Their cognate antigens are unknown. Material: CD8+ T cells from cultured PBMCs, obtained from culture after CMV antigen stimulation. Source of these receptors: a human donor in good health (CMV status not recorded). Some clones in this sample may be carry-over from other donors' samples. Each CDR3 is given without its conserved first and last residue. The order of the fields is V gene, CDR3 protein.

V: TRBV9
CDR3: ASSGGLADYEQY

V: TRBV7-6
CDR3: ASSPSGGPGTDTQY

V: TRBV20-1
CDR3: SAWIPGLAGGAPTYNEQF

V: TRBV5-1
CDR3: ASSSTTGTGATEAF

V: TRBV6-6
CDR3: ASSGGRTFSYEQY

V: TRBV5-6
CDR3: ASSLWGTTDTQY

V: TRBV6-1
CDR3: ASMRNTGELF

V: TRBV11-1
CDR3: ASSLIGRSYEQY

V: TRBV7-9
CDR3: ASSLDSLNQPQH

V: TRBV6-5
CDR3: ASSLGQGGFYGYT

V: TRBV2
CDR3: ASSDTLSGGDYEQY

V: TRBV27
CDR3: ASSLWQGNTETQY

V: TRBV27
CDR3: ASSLPQGNEQF

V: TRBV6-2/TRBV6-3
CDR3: ASSYTLTTVTETSGDEQF

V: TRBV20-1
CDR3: SALGLNTEAF

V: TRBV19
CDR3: ASSYGYEQY

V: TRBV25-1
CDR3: ASSDTRPSNYGYT

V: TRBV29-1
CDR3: SAGLAGAQETQY

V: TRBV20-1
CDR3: SASGTNSYEQY

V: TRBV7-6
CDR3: ASSAAASGGAFSYNEQF

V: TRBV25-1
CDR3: ASSLPAGGVTGELF

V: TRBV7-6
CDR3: ASSFFPGTEYNEQF

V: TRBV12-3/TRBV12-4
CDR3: ASSSGGLYHEQY

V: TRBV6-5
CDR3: ASSYSAGANYEQY

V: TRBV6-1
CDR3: ASSLSPSTEAF

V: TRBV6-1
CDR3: ASSEYGEGDNEQF

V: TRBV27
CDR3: ASSTNAARLAGGRYNEQF

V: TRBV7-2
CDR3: ASIEEVGSRNEQF